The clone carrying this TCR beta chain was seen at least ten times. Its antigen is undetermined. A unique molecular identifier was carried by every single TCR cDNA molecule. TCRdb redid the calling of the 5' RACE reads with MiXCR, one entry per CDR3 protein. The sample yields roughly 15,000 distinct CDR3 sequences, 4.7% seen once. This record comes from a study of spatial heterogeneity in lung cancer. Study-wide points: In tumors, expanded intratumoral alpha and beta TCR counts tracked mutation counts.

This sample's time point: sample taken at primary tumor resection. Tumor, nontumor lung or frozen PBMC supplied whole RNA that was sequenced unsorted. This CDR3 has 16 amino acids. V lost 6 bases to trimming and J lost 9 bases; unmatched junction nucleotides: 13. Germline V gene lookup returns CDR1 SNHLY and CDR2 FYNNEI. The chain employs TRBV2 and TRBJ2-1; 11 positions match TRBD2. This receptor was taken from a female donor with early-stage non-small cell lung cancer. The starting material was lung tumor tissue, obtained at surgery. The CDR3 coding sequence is TGTGCCAGCAGCGTTTGGTCCGGGACTAGCGGACCTGAGCAGTTCTTC. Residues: CASSVWSGTSGPEQFF.